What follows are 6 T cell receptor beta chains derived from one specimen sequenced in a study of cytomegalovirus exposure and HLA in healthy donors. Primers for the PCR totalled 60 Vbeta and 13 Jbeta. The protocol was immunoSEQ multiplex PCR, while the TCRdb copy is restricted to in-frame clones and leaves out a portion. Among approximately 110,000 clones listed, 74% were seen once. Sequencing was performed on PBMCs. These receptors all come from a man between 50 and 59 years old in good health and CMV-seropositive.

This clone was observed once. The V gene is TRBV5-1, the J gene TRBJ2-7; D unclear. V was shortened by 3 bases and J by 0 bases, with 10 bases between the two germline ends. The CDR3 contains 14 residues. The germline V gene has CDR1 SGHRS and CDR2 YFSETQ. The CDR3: CASSSRVDSYEQYF. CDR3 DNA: TGCGCCAGCAGCTCTCGGGTTGACTCCTACGAGCAGTACTTC. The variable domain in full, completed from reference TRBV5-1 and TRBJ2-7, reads KAGVTQTPRYLIKTRGQQVTLSCSPISGHRSVSWYQQTPGQGLQFLFEYFSETQRNKGNFPGRFSGRQFSNSRSEMNVSTLELGDSALYLCASSSRVDSYEQYFGPGTRLTVT.

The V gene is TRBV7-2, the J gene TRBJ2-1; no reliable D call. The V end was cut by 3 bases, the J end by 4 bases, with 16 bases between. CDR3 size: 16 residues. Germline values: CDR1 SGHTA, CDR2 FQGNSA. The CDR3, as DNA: TGTGCCAGCAGCTTCAATCCAGTGCACCTTTACAATGAGCAGTTCTTC. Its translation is CASSFNPVHLYNEQFF.

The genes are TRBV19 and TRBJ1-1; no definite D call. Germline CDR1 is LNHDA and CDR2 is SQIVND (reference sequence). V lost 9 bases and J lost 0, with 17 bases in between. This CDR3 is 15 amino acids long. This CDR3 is CASSYSRIMNTEAFF. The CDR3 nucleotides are TGTGCCAGCAGTTATAGCCGCATAATGAACACTGAAGCTTTCTTT.

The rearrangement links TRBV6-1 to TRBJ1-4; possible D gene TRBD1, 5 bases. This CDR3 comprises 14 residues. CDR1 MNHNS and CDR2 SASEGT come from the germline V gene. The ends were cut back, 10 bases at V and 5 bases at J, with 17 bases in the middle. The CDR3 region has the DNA TGTGCCACTTTCCAGGGCAGGGTAAATGAAAAACTGTTTTTT. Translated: CATFQGRVNEKLFF.

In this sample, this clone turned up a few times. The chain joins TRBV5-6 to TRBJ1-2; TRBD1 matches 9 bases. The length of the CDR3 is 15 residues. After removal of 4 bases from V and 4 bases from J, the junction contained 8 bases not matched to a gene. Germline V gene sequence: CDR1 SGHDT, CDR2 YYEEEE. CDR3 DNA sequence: TGTGCCAGCAGCGAGACAGGGGGGGCAGCCTATGGCTACACCTTC. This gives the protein CASSETGGAAYGYTF.

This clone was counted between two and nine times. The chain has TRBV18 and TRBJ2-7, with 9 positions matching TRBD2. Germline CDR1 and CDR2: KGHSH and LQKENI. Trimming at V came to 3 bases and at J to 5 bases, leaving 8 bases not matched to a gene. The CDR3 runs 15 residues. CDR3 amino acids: CASSPPLAGHNEQYF. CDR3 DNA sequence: TGTGCCAGCTCACCCCCCCTAGCGGGACACAACGAGCAGTACTTC.